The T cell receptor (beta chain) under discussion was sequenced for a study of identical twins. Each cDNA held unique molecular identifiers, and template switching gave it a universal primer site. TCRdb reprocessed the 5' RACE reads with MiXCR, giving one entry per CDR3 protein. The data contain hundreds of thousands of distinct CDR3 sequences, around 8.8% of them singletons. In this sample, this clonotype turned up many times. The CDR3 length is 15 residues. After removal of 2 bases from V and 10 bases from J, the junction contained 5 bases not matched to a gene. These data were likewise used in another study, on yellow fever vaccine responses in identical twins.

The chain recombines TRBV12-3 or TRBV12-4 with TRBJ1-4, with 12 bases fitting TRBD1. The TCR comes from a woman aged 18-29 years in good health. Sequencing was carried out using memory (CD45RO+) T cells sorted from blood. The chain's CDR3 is CASSLSGTGGAKLFF. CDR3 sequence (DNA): TGTGCCAGCAGTTTATCCGGGACAGGGGGCGCAAAACTGTTTTTT.